Given below is one TCR beta chain in context. In its sample, this clonotype was seen a few times. This clone's antigen is unknown. Within one base of it there is no much larger clone, and no base qualities were kept. The sample comes from a study of T-cell reconstitution after alpha-beta-depleted transplantation in children (dated by TCRdb to 2016 to 2017). About the investigation overall: Using TCR repertoire profiling, the study quantitatively followed how T-cell immune reconstitution unfolded in children after TCRalphabeta/CD19-depleted allogeneic hematopoietic cell transplantation. Results the study describes overall, beyond this receptor: About two months after transplant, the apparently early recovery of alphabetaT-cell counts reportedly depended on just several hundred clones that had expanded rapidly and came from non-depleted graft cells. Over the following months the frequencies of hyperexpanded clones went down, and after one year T-cell counts and TCRbeta diversity were mostly credited to newly produced T cells. The high TCRbeta diversity at day 60 in some patients was ascribed to recipient T cells and intrathymic progenitors that had survived conditioning.

Library generation was performed with PCR. The data were produced on an Illumina HiSeq 2500. TCR libraries were prepared with molecular barcoding, using unique molecular identifiers to normalize TCRbeta repertoire quantification. TCRdb reprocessing: public reads trimmed at Q25 with fastp, clones called with MiXCR, in-frame beta chains kept. A single entry per CDR3 protein holds the most common genes and DNA from its merged rows. In this sample the table shows roughly 120,000 distinct CDR3 sequences, 10% of which occur a single time. The leading ten clones occupy 30% to 35% of the sample. What the treatment or condition label conveys for this sample: allogeneic hematopoietic cell transplantation with graft depleted of TCRalphabeta T cells and CD19 B cells. The transplant recipients were children given TCRalphabeta/CD19-depleted allogeneic hematopoietic cell grafts. The germline V gene specifies SGHRS as CDR1 and YFSETQ as CDR2. Taken from cysteine to phenylalanine, the CDR3 has 15 residues. Of the read, only the CDR3 DNA is kept; its 45 bases are in frame from base 1. Cut back by 4 bases and 1 base, the V and J ends lie 14 bases apart.

The receptor comes from a boy between 2 and 10 years old with acute lymphoblastic leukemia, due to receive a stem cell transplant. Here the chain combines TRBV5-1 and TRBJ2-5; the D gene is possibly TRBD1, with 6 bases matching. The specimen comprised PBMCs, sampled before TCRalphabeta/CD19-depleted stem cell transplant. The nucleotides are TGCGCCAGCAGCGACCCAAACAGGGTCCAAGAGACCCAGTACTTC. The resulting protein is CASSDPNRVQETQYF.